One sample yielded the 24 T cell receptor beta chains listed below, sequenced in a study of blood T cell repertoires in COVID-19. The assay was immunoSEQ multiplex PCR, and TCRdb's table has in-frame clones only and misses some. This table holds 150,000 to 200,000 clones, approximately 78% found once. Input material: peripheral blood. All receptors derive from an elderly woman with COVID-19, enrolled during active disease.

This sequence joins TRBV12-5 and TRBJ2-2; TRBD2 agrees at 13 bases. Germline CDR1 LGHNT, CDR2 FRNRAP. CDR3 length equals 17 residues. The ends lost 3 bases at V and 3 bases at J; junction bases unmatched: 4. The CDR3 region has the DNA TGTGCTAGTGGTTTCACTAGCGGGGGGGCCGACACCGGGGAGCTGTTTTTT. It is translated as CASGFTSGGADTGELFF.

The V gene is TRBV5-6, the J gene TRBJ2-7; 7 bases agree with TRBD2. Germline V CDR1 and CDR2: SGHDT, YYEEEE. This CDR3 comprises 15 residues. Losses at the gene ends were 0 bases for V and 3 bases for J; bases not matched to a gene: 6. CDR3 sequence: CASSLGGSSIYEQYF. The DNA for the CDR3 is TGTGCCAGCAGCTTGGGCGGGAGTTCCATCTACGAGCAGTACTTC.

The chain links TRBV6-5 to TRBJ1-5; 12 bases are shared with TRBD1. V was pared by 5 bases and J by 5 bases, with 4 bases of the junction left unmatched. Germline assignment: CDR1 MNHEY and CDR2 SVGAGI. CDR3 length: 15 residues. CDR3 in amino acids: CASSRDRGRDQPQHF. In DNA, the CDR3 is TGTGCCAGCAGTAGGGACAGGGGGCGCGATCAGCCCCAGCATTTT.

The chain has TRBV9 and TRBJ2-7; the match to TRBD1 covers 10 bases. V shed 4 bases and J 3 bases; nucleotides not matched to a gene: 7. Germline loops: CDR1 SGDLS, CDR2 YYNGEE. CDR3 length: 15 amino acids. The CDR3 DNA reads TGTGCCAGCAGCCCTCGACAGGGGGCCGGCTACGAGCAGTACTTC. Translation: CASSPRQGAGYEQYF.

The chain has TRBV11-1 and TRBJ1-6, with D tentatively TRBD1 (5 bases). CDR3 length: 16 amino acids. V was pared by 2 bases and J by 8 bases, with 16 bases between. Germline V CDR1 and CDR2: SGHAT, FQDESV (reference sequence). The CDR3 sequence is CASSLPSGFEDSPLHF. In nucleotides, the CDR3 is TGTGCCAGCAGCTTACCCTCAGGGTTCGAGGATTCACCCCTCCACTTT.

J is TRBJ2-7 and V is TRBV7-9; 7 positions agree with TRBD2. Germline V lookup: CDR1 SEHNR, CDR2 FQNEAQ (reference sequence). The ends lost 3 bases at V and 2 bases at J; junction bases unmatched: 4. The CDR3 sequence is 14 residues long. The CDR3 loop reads CASSFQGGTYEQYF. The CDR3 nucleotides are TGTGCCAGCAGCTTTCAGGGAGGGACCTACGAGCAGTACTTC.

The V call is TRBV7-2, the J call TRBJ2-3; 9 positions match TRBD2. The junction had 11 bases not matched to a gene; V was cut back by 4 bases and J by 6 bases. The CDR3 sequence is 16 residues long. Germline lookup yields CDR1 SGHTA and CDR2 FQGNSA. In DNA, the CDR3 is TGTGCCAGCAGCTCCCCGACTAGCGGAAGGAAGGATACGCAGTATTTT. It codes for CASSSPTSGRKDTQYF.

CDR3 region: CASSERDSYNEQFF. The CDR3 bases are TGTGCCAGCAGTGAGCGGGACAGCTACAATGAGCAGTTCTTC. This chain links TRBV6-1 with TRBJ2-1, with TRBD1 as a possible D gene (7 bases). Trimming removed 3 bases at V and 3 bases at J, with 9 bases between. CDR3 length equals 14 residues. The germline V gene encodes CDR1 MNHNS and CDR2 SASEGT.

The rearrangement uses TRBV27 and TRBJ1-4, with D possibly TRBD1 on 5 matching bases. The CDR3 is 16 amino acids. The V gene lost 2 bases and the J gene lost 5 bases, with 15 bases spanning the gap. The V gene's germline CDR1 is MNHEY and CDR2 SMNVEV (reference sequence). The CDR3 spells CASSLGGNRPNEKLFF. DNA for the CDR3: TGTGCCAGCAGTTTAGGGGGGAATAGGCCGAATGAAAAACTGTTTTTT.

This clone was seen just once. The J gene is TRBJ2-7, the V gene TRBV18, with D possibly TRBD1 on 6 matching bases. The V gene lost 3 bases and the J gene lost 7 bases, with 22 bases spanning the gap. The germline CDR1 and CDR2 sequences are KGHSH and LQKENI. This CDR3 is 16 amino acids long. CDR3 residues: CASSPSSTGLTGEQYF. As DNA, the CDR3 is TGTGCCAGCTCACCGTCCTCCACAGGGCTTACCGGGGAGCAGTACTTC. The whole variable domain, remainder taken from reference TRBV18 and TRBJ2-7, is NAGVMQNPRHLVRRRGQEARLRCSPMKGHSHVYWYRQLPEEGLKFMVYLQKENIIDESGMPKERFSAEFPKEGPSILRIQQVVRGDSAAYFCASSPSSTGLTGEQYFGPGTRLTVT.

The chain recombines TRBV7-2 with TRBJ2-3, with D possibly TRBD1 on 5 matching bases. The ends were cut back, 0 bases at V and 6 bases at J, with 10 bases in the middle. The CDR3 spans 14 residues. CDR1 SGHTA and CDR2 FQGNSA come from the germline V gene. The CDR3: CASSLAGRWDTQYF. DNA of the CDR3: TGTGCCAGCAGCTTAGCGGGGCGATGGGATACGCAGTATTTT.

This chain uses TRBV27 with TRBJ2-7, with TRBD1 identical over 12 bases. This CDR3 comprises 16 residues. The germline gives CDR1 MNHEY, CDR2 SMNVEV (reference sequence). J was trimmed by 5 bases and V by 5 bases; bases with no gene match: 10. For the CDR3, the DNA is TGTGCCAGCAGTCCATTGGGACAGGGGGCGAGAAACGAGCAGTACTTC. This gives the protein CASSPLGQGARNEQYF.

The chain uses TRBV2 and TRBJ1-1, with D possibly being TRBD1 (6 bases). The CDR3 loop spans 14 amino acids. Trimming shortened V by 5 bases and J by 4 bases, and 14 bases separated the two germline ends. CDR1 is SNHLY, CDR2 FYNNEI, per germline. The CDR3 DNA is TGTGCCAGCAGTCGGGAGGGGGGAAGCACTGAAGCTTTCTTT. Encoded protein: CASSREGGSTEAFF.

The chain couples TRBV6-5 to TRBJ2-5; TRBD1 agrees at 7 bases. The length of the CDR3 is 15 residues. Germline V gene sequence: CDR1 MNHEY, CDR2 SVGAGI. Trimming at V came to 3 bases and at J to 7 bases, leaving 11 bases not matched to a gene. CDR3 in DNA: TGTGCCAGCAGTTATTTAGGGGGCGCGAGAGGGACCCAGTACTTC. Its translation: CASSYLGGARGTQYF.

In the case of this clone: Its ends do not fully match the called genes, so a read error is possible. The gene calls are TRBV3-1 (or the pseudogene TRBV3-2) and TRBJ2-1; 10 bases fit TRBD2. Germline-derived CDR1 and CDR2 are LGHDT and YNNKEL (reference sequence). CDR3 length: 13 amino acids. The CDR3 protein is CASSQASGGALVF. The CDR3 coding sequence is TGTGCCAGCAGCCAAGCTAGCGGGGGCGCCCTAGTCTTC.

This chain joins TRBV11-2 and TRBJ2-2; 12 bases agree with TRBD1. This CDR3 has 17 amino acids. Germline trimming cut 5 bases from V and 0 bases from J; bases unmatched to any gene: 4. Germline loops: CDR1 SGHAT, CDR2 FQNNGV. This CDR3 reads CASSKGQGAANTGELFF. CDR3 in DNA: TGTGCCAGCAGCAAGGGACAGGGGGCTGCGAACACCGGGGAGCTGTTTTTT.

The CDR3 spells CASSVEMGGQPQHF. As DNA, the CDR3 is TGTGCCAGCAGCGTAGAGATGGGGGGTCAGCCCCAGCATTTT. The chain recombines TRBV9 with TRBJ1-5; D may be TRBD1 (5 bases). Germline V CDR1 and CDR2: SGDLS, YYNGEE. The CDR3 totals 14 residues. V lost 0 bases and J lost 6, with 10 bases in between.

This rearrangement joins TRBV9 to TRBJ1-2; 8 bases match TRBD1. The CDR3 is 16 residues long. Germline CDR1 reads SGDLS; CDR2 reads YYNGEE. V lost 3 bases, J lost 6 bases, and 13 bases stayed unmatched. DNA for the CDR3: TGTGCCAGCAGCGACGGACAGGGATTCGACTGGGATGGCTACACCTTC. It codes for CASSDGQGFDWDGYTF.

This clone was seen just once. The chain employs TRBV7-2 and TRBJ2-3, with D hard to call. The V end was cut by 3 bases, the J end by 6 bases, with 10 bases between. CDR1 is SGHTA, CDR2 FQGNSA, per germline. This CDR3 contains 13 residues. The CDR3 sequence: CASSFTRADTQYF. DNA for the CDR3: TGTGCCAGCAGCTTCACCCGAGCGGATACGCAGTATTTT.

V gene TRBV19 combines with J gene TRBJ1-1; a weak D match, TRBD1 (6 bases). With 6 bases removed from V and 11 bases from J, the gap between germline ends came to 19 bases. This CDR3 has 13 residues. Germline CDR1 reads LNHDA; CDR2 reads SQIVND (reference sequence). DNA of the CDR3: TGTGCCAGTAGCCGCAGGGGTTTCGATCGTGCTTTCTTT. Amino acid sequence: CASSRRGFDRAFF.

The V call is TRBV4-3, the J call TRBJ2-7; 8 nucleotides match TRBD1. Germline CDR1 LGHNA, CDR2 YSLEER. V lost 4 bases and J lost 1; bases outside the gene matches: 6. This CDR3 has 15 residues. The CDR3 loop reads CASSPGQGFSYEQYF. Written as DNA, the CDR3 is TGCGCCAGCAGCCCTGGACAGGGATTTTCCTACGAGCAGTACTTC.

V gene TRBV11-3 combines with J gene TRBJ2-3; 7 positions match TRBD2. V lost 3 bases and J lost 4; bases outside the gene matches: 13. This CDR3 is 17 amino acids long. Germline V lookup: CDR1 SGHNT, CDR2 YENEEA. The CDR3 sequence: CASSFGAGHTSADTQYF. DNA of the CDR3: TGTGCCAGCAGCTTTGGAGCGGGGCATACCTCCGCAGATACGCAGTATTTT.

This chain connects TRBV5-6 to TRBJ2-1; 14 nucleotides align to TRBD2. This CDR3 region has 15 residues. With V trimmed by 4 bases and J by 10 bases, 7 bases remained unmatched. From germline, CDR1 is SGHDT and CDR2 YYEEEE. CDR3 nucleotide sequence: TGTGCCAGCAGCCCGGGACTAGCGGGAGTCAGAGAGCAGTTCTTC. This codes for CASSPGLAGVREQFF.

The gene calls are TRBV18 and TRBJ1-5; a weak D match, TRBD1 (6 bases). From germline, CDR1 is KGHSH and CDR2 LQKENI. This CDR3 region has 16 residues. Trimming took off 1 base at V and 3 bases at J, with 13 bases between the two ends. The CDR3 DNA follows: TGTGCCAGCTCACCACAGGGACACCTCTCCAATCAGCCCCAGCATTTT. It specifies CASSPQGHLSNQPQHF.